Below, 21 T cell receptor beta chains from the same sample are listed, as sequenced in a study of cytomegalovirus exposure and HLA in healthy donors. Assay: immunoSEQ multiplex PCR; the TCRdb copy retains only in-frame clones and omits some. The sample lists about 280,000 clones, 85% to 90% seen once, with 0.92% in the top ten. The sample comprised PBMCs. The receptor set was obtained from a woman aged 18-29 years in good health and CMV-seronegative.

J is TRBJ1-1 and V is TRBV5-4; D is perhaps TRBD1 (5 bases). Germline CDR1 is SGHNT and CDR2 is YYREEE (reference sequence). V was shortened by 4 bases and J by 4 bases, with 17 bases between the two germline ends. The CDR3 runs to 15 residues. The CDR3: CASSPRTAQGTEAFF. The CDR3 nucleotides read TGTGCCAGCAGCCCCCGAACGGCCCAGGGCACTGAAGCTTTCTTT.

V gene TRBV28 combines with J gene TRBJ1-4; unclear D gene. In germline, CDR1 is MDHEN, CDR2 SYDVKM. The CDR3 sequence is 15 residues long. Trimming removed 3 bases from V and 0 bases from J, with 8 bases in between. The CDR3 region is CASSFLRATNEKLFF. CDR3 coding DNA: TGTGCCAGCAGTTTCTTGAGGGCAACTAATGAAAAACTGTTTTTT.

The gene calls are TRBV6-5 and TRBJ1-1; D is unresolved. Germline V gene data show CDR1 as MNHEY and CDR2 as SVGAGI. This CDR3 has 14 residues. Trimming removed 5 bases at V and 1 base at J, with 11 bases between. The CDR3, as DNA: TGTGCCAGCAGTCCTATACGAGAGAACACTGAAGCTTTCTTT. Protein sequence: CASSPIRENTEAFF.

This clone has only one observation. The CDR3 sequence: CASSARPGPFSSAFF. CDR3 DNA: TGTGCCAGCAGTGCTCGTCCAGGCCCCTTTTCATCTGCTTTCTTT. V usage is TRBV6-1 and J usage is TRBJ1-1; unclear D gene. This CDR3 has 15 amino acids. Germline V lookup: CDR1 MNHNS, CDR2 SASEGT. The V and J ends lost 4 bases and 11 bases respectively, with 23 bases between them.

This chain uses TRBV5-6 with TRBJ2-7, with a weak D call TRBD2 (5 bases). The V gene lost 6 bases and the J gene lost 9 bases, with 22 bases spanning the gap. From germline, CDR1 is SGHDT and CDR2 YYEEEE. This CDR3 is built from 14 residues. As DNA, the CDR3 is TGTGCCAGCATCCACCGGGATTTTTCGGGTGTGCAGTACTTC. Its protein product is CASIHRDFSGVQYF.

A single count supports this clone. This sequence joins TRBV28 and TRBJ1-4; 8 bases fit TRBD1. V shed 5 bases, J shed 4 bases, and the junction held 3 bases outside the gene matches. The CDR3 spans 14 residues. Germline loops: CDR1 MDHEN, CDR2 SYDVKM. Here the CDR3 reads CASSVQGVNEKLFF. The CDR3 DNA follows: TGTGCCAGCAGTGTACAGGGGGTTAATGAAAAACTGTTTTTT.

The chain uses TRBV7-3 and TRBJ2-1; maybe TRBD2 (5 bases). CDR3 length: 15 residues. The germline V gene encodes CDR1 SGHTA and CDR2 FQGTGA. Trimming pared 5 bases from V and 0 bases from J, leaving 11 bases between. The CDR3, as DNA: TGTGCCAGCAGCCTCGGGGTGACCTCCTACAATGAGCAGTTCTTC. Translating it yields CASSLGVTSYNEQFF.

This clone was seen a single time. The DNA of the CDR3 is TGTGCCAGCAGAGGGGACAGGGATGTTAACTATGGCTACACCTTC. As protein: CASRGDRDVNYGYTF. The chain couples TRBV5-4 to TRBJ1-2, with TRBD1 identical over 9 bases. Trimming removed 5 bases from V and 1 base from J; junction bases left unmatched: 6. CDR1 and CDR2 from the germline V gene are SGHNT and YYREEE (reference sequence). The CDR3 spans 15 residues. Full variable domain (missing parts from reference TRBV5-4 and TRBJ1-2): ETGVTQSPTHLIKTRGQQVTLRCSSQSGHNTVSWYQQALGQGPQFIFQYYREEENGRGNFPPRFSGLQFPNYSSELNVNALELDDSALYLCASRGDRDVNYGYTFGSGTRLTVV.

The gene calls are TRBV6-5 and TRBJ2-7, with 7 bases lining up with TRBD2. This CDR3 spans 14 amino acids. V shed 5 bases and J 2 bases; nucleotides not matched to a gene: 6. The germline gives CDR1 MNHEY, CDR2 SVGAGI. The CDR3 spells CASSTLGRTYEQYF. The CDR3 coding sequence is TGTGCCAGCAGTACCCTCGGGAGGACCTACGAGCAGTACTTC.

V and J are TRBV18 and TRBJ1-1; 10 nucleotides align to TRBD1. CDR3 length: 13 amino acids. Germline values: CDR1 KGHSH, CDR2 LQKENI. J lost 4 bases, V lost 8 bases, and 4 bases had no gene match. CDR3 DNA: TGTGCCAGCAAGGGACAGGGGAGCACTGAAGCTTTCTTT. Translated: CASKGQGSTEAFF.

The rearrangement uses TRBV28 and TRBJ2-5, with TRBD1 matching 9 bases. The CDR3 length is 14 residues. With V trimmed by 4 bases and J by 5 bases, 5 bases remained unmatched. The V gene's germline CDR1 is MDHEN and CDR2 SYDVKM. In nucleotides, the CDR3 is TGTGCCAGCAGTTCCACAGGGGGCAGGGAGACCCAGTACTTC. It specifies CASSSTGGRETQYF.

The CDR3 reads CASTQLRLLRADTQYF. DNA for the CDR3: TGTGCCAGCACCCAACTTCGTCTGCTCCGTGCAGATACGCAGTATTTT. This chain uses TRBV7-2 with TRBJ2-3, with D uncertain. CDR3 length: 16 amino acids. CDR1 SGHTA and CDR2 FQGNSA come from the germline V gene. Trimming left V 7 bases short and J 4 bases short, with 21 bases between. Variable domain in full (rest from reference TRBV7-2 and TRBJ2-3): GAGVSQSPSNKVTEKGKDVELRCDPISGHTALYWYRQSLGQGLEFLIYFQGNSAPDKSGLPSDRFSAERTGGSVSTLTIQRTQQEDSAVYLCASTQLRLLRADTQYFGPGTRLTVL.

This chain uses TRBV6-1 with TRBJ2-3, with a possible D match to TRBD1 (7 bases). CDR1 and CDR2 (germline): MNHNS, SASEGT. The V end lost 4 bases, the J end lost 3 bases, and 29 bases lay between the germline ends. The CDR3 spans 20 residues. CDR3 nucleotide sequence: TGTGCCAGCAGTGTCCACCTAACCGCCCCCGGGGCAGGGGGGACAGATACGCAGTATTTT. Translation gives CASSVHLTAPGAGGTDTQYF.

V is TRBV9 and J is TRBJ2-7; 8 bases match TRBD1. Germline assignment: CDR1 SGDLS and CDR2 YYNGEE. V trimming: 4 bases; J trimming: 5 bases; junction bases outside the gene matches: 8. This CDR3 is 14 amino acids long. The CDR3 spells CASSPQGQGDEQYF. The CDR3, as DNA: TGTGCCAGCAGCCCTCAAGGACAGGGCGACGAGCAGTACTTC.

The chain links TRBV27 to TRBJ2-1; weak D call: TRBD2 (6 bases). Germline values: CDR1 MNHEY, CDR2 SMNVEV (reference sequence). The CDR3 covers 14 residues. Between the trimmed V and J ends, which lost 1 base and 6 bases, there was a span of 10 bases. The CDR3 region is CASSLYYGSNEQFF. In DNA form, the CDR3 reads TGTGCCAGCAGTTTATATTACGGGAGCAATGAGCAGTTCTTC.

The CDR3 here is CASSPAGGIGELFF. CDR3 bases: TGTGCCAGCAGTCCGGCGGGAGGAATCGGGGAGCTGTTTTTT. The J gene is TRBJ2-2, the V gene TRBV27; 8 nucleotides match TRBD2. CDR3 size: 14 residues. V lost 5 bases and J lost 7; bases outside the gene matches: 6. Germline-derived CDR1 and CDR2 are MNHEY and SMNVEV (reference sequence).

This clone was recorded once. This chain uses TRBV9 with TRBJ2-4; D may be TRBD1 (6 bases). The CDR3 runs to 15 residues. Trimming cost V 4 bases and J 2 bases, with 13 bases left between them. CDR1 is SGDLS and CDR2 is YYNGEE in the germline V gene. Written as DNA, the CDR3 is TGTGCCAGCAGCTTCTACAGGGATACCAAAAACATTCAGTACTTC. Its protein product is CASSFYRDTKNIQYF.

This chain links TRBV28 with TRBJ2-7, with TRBD2 as a possible D gene (7 bases). Trimming shortened V by 8 bases and J by 4 bases, and 21 bases separated the two germline ends. Germline-derived CDR1 and CDR2 are MDHEN and SYDVKM. The CDR3 sequence is 15 residues long. This CDR3 reads CASYPPGGLTYEQYF. CDR3 nucleotides: TGTGCCAGCTACCCTCCCGGGGGGCTAACGTACGAGCAGTACTTC.

This chain links TRBV27 with TRBJ2-1; 7 nucleotides agree with TRBD2. This CDR3 contains 14 residues. The germline V gene encodes CDR1 MNHEY and CDR2 SMNVEV (reference sequence). V trimming: 3 bases; J trimming: 6 bases; junction bases outside the gene matches: 5. CDR3 bases: TGTGCCAGCAGTTTCGGCCGCGGGGGCAATGAGCAGTTCTTC. Its protein is CASSFGRGGNEQFF.

The sample holds one count of this clone. The chain joins TRBV5-4 to TRBJ2-7, with 8 bases that match TRBD1. V was pared by 4 bases and J by 0 bases, with 3 bases of the junction left unmatched. This CDR3 has 14 residues. Germline values: CDR1 SGHNT, CDR2 YYREEE (reference sequence). DNA of the CDR3: TGTGCCAGCAGCCCTGGGACAGGCTCCTACGAGCAGTACTTC. It is translated as CASSPGTGSYEQYF.

The chain is built from TRBV15 and TRBJ2-7; a weak D match, TRBD2 (5 bases). This CDR3 comprises 14 residues. Trimming took 5 bases from V and 2 from J, leaving 13 bases between them. Germline V gene lookup returns CDR1 LNHNV and CDR2 YYDKDF (reference sequence). The DNA of the CDR3 is TGTGCCACCAGCTCGGGGTATTCTACCTACGAGCAGTACTTC. Encoded protein: CATSSGYSTYEQYF.